This T cell receptor beta chain derives from a study of blood T cell repertoires in COVID-19 (dated by TCRdb to about 2020). Looking at the study overall: Collaborator samples came from the United States, Italy and Spain and covered acute and convalescent phases of COVID-19. The material from the prospective study consisted of cDNA or gDNA derived from T cells, B-cell-depleted T cells, or PBMCs. Deeply sampled blood TCRbeta repertoires from subjects exposed to, actively infected with, or recovered from COVID-19 were included in the dataset. The repertoires were released in a freely available public database intended as a resource for research on the immune response to SARS-CoV-2. The samples were drawn from two sources: the first 160 participants of the ongoing ImmuneRACE study, and some 1,300 subjects contributed by 6 global collaborators. A de-identified subject ID, COVID-19 status, age in years and sex were almost always included in the sample metadata. Where HLA class I and class II types were available, the types were taken from metadata supplied by the sample provider, not from assay-based typing.

TCRbeta CDR3 regions were amplified from genomic DNA by means of the immunoSEQ Assay, a bias-controlled multiplex PCR. In the source study's methods: The number of nucleated cells in each sample was estimated by amplification of reference gene primers within the assay. Sequence reads were collapsed and filtered to measure the absolute abundance of every unique TCRbeta CDR3 rearrangement. Productive Simpson clonality was computed per sample as the square root of Simpson's diversity index over productive rearrangements. This immuneACCESS table, as held by TCRdb, lists in-frame sequences with V and J called but not all clones. Of the missing ones, under half trace to an unresolved V gene in checked studies; the others have no known cause. That table furnishes V, J and clone size, whereas the DNA furnished D and trimming. This sample lists 90,000 to 150,000 clones; roughly three quarters were detected once. The ten largest account for 3% to 4.5% of the sample.

V and J lose 3 bases and 8 bases, and a span of 7 bases separates them. Its CDR3 holds 12 amino acids, cysteine through phenylalanine. Solely the CDR3 DNA is kept, with 36 bases framed from the first base. The germline V gene provides CDR1 SNHLY and CDR2 FYNNEI. Regarding this clone: There is no known antigen for this receptor. No clone much larger than this one lies a single base away; base qualities are absent.

Collaborating institutions collected whole blood in K2EDTA tubes following their own protocols. Collaborator samples were shipped for TCRbeta analysis as frozen whole blood, isolated PBMCs, or DNA extracted from either sample type. The study at large found these results: Clinical and demographic metadata were provided uncurated, with the amount varying by source and participant.

The receptor was isolated from a woman of 80 years or more with acute or convalescent COVID-19. The sample consisted of peripheral blood. The chain couples TRBV2 to TRBJ1-4; the D gene is perhaps TRBD1, on 5 matching bases. The DNA sequence follows: TGTGCCAGCAGTGACAGGGCAGAAAAACTGTTTTTT. The encoded protein is CASSDRAEKLFF.